A selection of T cell receptor beta chains follows, all from one sample in a study of T-cell reconstitution after alpha-beta-depleted transplantation in children. TCRdb fed the PCR reads into MiXCR, producing one record per CDR3 protein. Of hundreds of thousands of distinct CDR3 sequences listed, more than 9% were seen once; the top ten hold 2% to 2.5%. Source: PBMCs, taken before TCRalphabeta/CD19-depleted stem cell transplant. The receptor source for this set is a child under 10 years old with inherited bone marrow failure, due to receive a stem cell transplant. The CDR3 runs from the conserved cysteine through the conserved F or W. Fields, in order: V gene, clone size, D gene, J gene, CDR3 protein, CDR3 DNA. D genes are given only for firm matches. The size entry is marked missing in some rows and otherwise reads once, few, many or a size class.

>TRBV18|NA|TRBD1|TRBJ1-1
CASSSRGRDTEAFF
TGTGCCAGCTCATCAAGGGGGCGAGACACTGAAGCTTTCTTT
>TRBV4-2|NA|NA|TRBJ2-7
CASSLGTEGPCSYEQYF
TGTGCCAGCAGCCTGGGGACGGAGGGACCGTGCTCCTACGAGCAGTACTTC
>TRBV21-1|many|NA|TRBJ2-2
CASSKDEAGNTGELFF
TGTGCCAGCAGCAAAGATGAGGCAGGGAACACCGGGGAGCTGTTTTTT
>TRBV20-1|NA|NA|TRBJ2-1
CSASRPFFHNEQFF
TGCAGTGCTAGCCGCCCGTTCTTTCACAATGAGCAGTTCTTC
>TRBV11-2|many|TRBD1|TRBJ2-5
CASSLGGTGGETQYF
TGTGCCAGCAGCTTAGGAGGGACAGGGGGAGAGACCCAGTACTTC
>TRBV7-9|many|TRBD2|TRBJ2-5
CASSLFYAGVQETQYF
TGTGCCAGCAGCTTATTTTACGCGGGGGTACAAGAGACCCAGTACTTC
>TRBV13|many|NA|TRBJ1-3
CASSLPRGRVTSGNTIYF
TGTGCCAGCAGCTTGCCTCGAGGAAGGGTGACCTCTGGAAACACCATATATTTT
>TRBV27|many|TRBD2|TRBJ2-7
CASSLQGPSGRYEQYF
TGTGCCAGCAGTTTGCAGGGGCCTAGCGGGAGATACGAGCAGTACTTC
>TRBV27|many|TRBD2|TRBJ2-3
CASSPSGSFVDTQYF
TGTGCCAGCAGTCCCAGCGGGAGCTTTGTAGATACGCAGTATTTT
>TRBV7-7|few|NA|TRBJ2-3
CASSLLFGRGGTDTQYF
TGTGCCAGCAGCTTATTATTCGGCAGGGGTGGGACAGATACGCAGTATTTT